These 25 T cell receptor beta chains share one sample of origin, sequenced in a study of cytomegalovirus exposure and HLA in healthy donors. Generated by immunoSEQ multiplex PCR, the TCRdb table keeps only in-frame clones and is missing some. This repertoire shows about 56,000 clones, around nine tenths found once; its top ten account for 0.95% to 1.3%. The sequenced sample consisted of PBMCs. The receptors stem from a man between 18 and 29 years old in good health and CMV-seronegative.

The chain joins TRBV28 to TRBJ1-2; tentatively, D is TRBD1 (5 bases). Trimming removed 5 bases from V and 7 bases from J, with 20 bases in between. CDR1 is MDHEN and CDR2 is SYDVKM in the germline V gene. The CDR3 is 15 residues long. CDR3 DNA sequence: TGTGCCAGCAGTCCCCGGTTCGAGGGGCGGGGTGGCTACACCTTC. Amino acids: CASSPRFEGRGGYTF.

This chain links TRBV9 with TRBJ2-3, with D perhaps matching TRBD1 (6 bases). Between the trimmed V and J ends, which lost 0 bases and 6 bases, there was a span of 17 bases. Looked up from germline, CDR1 is SGDLS and CDR2 is YYNGEE. CDR3 length: 16 amino acids. The CDR3 reads CASSVAEQGFGDTQYF. Here the CDR3 DNA reads TGTGCCAGCAGCGTAGCTGAACAGGGATTCGGGGATACGCAGTATTTT. The complete variable domain, with remaining parts taken from reference TRBV9 and TRBJ2-3, reads DSGVTQTPKHLITATGQRVTLRCSPRSGDLSVYWYQQSLDQGLQFLIQYYNGEERAKGNILERFSAQQFPDLHSELNLSSLELGDSALYFCASSVAEQGFGDTQYFGPGTRLTVL.

This clone has a single count. This chain uses TRBV7-6 with TRBJ1-1; TRBD1 is a possible D gene (6 bases). The germline V gene has CDR1 SGHVS and CDR2 FNYEAQ. With 5 bases removed from V and 10 bases from J, the gap between germline ends came to 14 bases. The CDR3 consists of 12 residues. CDR3 residues: CASSPTGGAAFF. The CDR3 DNA is TGTGCCAGCAGCCCGACGGGGGGGGCAGCTTTCTTT.

This chain links TRBV7-9 with TRBJ2-7; no clear D. The length of the CDR3 is 14 residues. The germline V and J ends were trimmed by 0 bases and 2 bases, with 8 bases remaining between them. CDR1 and CDR2 from the germline V gene are SEHNR and FQNEAQ (reference sequence). The CDR3 protein is CASSLAARTYEQYF. For the CDR3, the DNA is TGTGCCAGCAGCTTAGCGGCCCGCACCTACGAGCAGTACTTC.

V and J are TRBV6-1 and TRBJ2-2; the match to TRBD2 covers 9 bases. Germline CDR1 reads MNHNS; CDR2 reads SASEGT. The CDR3 is 14 amino acids. V lost 4 bases to trimming and J lost 3 bases; unmatched junction nucleotides: 0. The CDR3 region is CASSVAGDTGELFF. DNA of the CDR3: TGTGCCAGCAGTGTAGCGGGAGACACCGGGGAGCTGTTTTTT.

This chain joins TRBV4-2 and TRBJ2-1, with a tentative D call TRBD2 (6 bases). CDR3 length equals 15 residues. Germline CDR1 and CDR2: LGHNA and YNFKEQ. V shed 4 bases and J shed 5 bases, with 15 bases lying between them. The CDR3 protein is CASSPPGTDDNEQFF. The CDR3 nucleotides are TGTGCCAGCAGCCCGCCCGGGACTGACGACAATGAGCAGTTCTTC.

This clone turned up a few times. The chain couples TRBV27 to TRBJ2-2; 7 bases line up with TRBD1. V shed 5 bases and J 5 bases; nucleotides not matched to a gene: 2. Per the germline V gene, CDR1 is MNHEY and CDR2 is SMNVEV (reference sequence). CDR3 length equals 13 residues. CDR3 protein: CASSHRGTGELFF. DNA for the CDR3: TGTGCCAGCAGTCACAGGGGAACCGGGGAGCTGTTTTTT.

V gene TRBV6-5 combines with J gene TRBJ2-1, with a possible D match to TRBD2 (5 bases). The germline gives CDR1 MNHEY, CDR2 SVGAGI. The V and J ends lost 7 bases and 2 bases respectively, with 6 bases between them. CDR3 size: 12 residues. DNA for the CDR3: TGTGCCAGCACTAGCACCTACAATGAGCAGTTCTTC. It yields the protein CASTSTYNEQFF.

The chain links TRBV7-2 to TRBJ2-3; D call uncertain. Germline assignment: CDR1 SGHTA and CDR2 FQGNSA. This CDR3 spans 13 amino acids. V was trimmed by 5 bases and J by 4 bases, leaving 10 bases between them. The CDR3 sequence is CASSPALPDTQYF. CDR3 DNA sequence: TGTGCCAGCAGCCCTGCGCTACCAGATACGCAGTATTTT. The full variable domain, with the rest looked up from reference TRBV7-2 and TRBJ2-3, is GAGVSQSPSNKVTEKGKDVELRCDPISGHTALYWYRQSLGQGLEFLIYFQGNSAPDKSGLPSDRFSAERTGGSVSTLTIQRTQQEDSAVYLCASSPALPDTQYFGPGTRLTVL.

V is TRBV5-1 and J is TRBJ2-3, with 11 positions matching TRBD2. Germline trimming cut 4 bases from V and 5 bases from J; bases unmatched to any gene: 12. There are 17 residues in the CDR3. CDR1 is SGHRS, CDR2 YFSETQ, per germline. Written as DNA, the CDR3 is TGCGCCAGCAGCCTCGGAAGTAGCGGGAGGGCCATAGATACGCAGTATTTT. It yields the protein CASSLGSSGRAIDTQYF.

The gene calls are TRBV9 and TRBJ1-1; 7 bases are shared with TRBD1. In germline, CDR1 is SGDLS, CDR2 YYNGEE. CDR3 length equals 14 residues. With 2 bases clipped from V and 0 bases from J, the junction kept 1 base outside the gene matches. The CDR3 is CASSVGTVNTEAFF. CDR3 DNA sequence: TGTGCCAGCAGCGTTGGGACAGTGAACACTGAAGCTTTCTTT.

The genes are TRBV18 and TRBJ2-7; D not certain. The V gene's germline CDR1 is KGHSH and CDR2 LQKENI. This CDR3 is built from 14 residues. V was shortened by 3 bases and J by 1 base, with 10 bases between the two germline ends. In DNA, the CDR3 is TGTGCCAGCTCACCCAATGACTCTTCCTACGAGCAGTACTTC. This codes for CASSPNDSSYEQYF.

The chain has TRBV18 and TRBJ2-7; 15 positions match TRBD2. Losses at the gene ends were 5 bases for V and 2 bases for J; bases not matched to a gene: 10. CDR3 size: 18 residues. Germline lookup yields CDR1 KGHSH and CDR2 LQKENI. The CDR3 loop reads CASSNTPGLAGGTYEQYF. The CDR3 bases are TGTGCCAGCTCAAATACACCGGGACTAGCGGGAGGTACCTACGAGCAGTACTTC.

The J gene is TRBJ2-7, the V gene TRBV5-4; the D gene is possibly TRBD1 (5 bases). The CDR3 extends over 12 amino acids. In germline, CDR1 is SGHNT, CDR2 YYREEE (reference sequence). Trimming pared 5 bases from V and 0 bases from J, leaving 6 bases between. The CDR3 DNA sequence: TGTGCCAGCAGGGGGCCCTCCTACGAGCAGTACTTC. This sequence encodes CASRGPSYEQYF.

V usage is TRBV28 and J usage is TRBJ2-3; 11 bases map to TRBD2. Germline assignment: CDR1 MDHEN and CDR2 SYDVKM. The CDR3 is 16 residues long. V dropped 7 bases and J dropped 2; count of bases not matched to a gene: 8. The CDR3 DNA reads TGTGCCAGCAAAAGGTTAGCGGGAGGGGACACAGATACGCAGTATTTT. Translating gives CASKRLAGGDTDTQYF.

This sequence joins TRBV9 and TRBJ2-5; 11 bases agree with TRBD2. J was trimmed by 3 bases and V by 0 bases; bases with no gene match: 1. The CDR3 is 15 amino acids. Germline V gives CDR1 SGDLS, CDR2 YYNGEE. CDR3 residues: CASSVATSGKETQYF. The CDR3 nucleotides read TGTGCCAGCAGCGTAGCGACTAGCGGGAAAGAGACCCAGTACTTC.

This clone was observed a handful of times. The chain is built from TRBV29-1 and TRBJ2-7, with D possibly matching TRBD2 (6 bases). CDR3 length: 13 residues. Germline V gives CDR1 SQVTM, CDR2 ANQGSEA. The V gene lost 6 bases and the J gene lost 3 bases, with 15 bases spanning the gap. The CDR3 DNA follows: TGCAGCGTCCCGGGACGGGAGATCTACGAGCAGTACTTC. Translation: CSVPGREIYEQYF.

The chain has TRBV7-3 and TRBJ1-1; D remains ambiguous. CDR1 is SGHTA and CDR2 is FQGTGA in the germline V gene. Between the trimmed V and J ends, which lost 5 bases and 0 bases, there was a span of 13 bases. There are 15 residues in the CDR3. The CDR3 DNA follows: TGTGCCAGCAGCCTCAATTTCGGGATGAACACTGAAGCTTTCTTT. Translated: CASSLNFGMNTEAFF. The full variable domain, completed using reference TRBV7-3 and TRBJ1-1, is GAGVSQTPSNKVTEKGKYVELRCDPISGHTALYWYRQSLGQGPEFLIYFQGTGAADDSGLPNDRFFAVRPEGSVSTLKIQRTERGDSAVYLCASSLNFGMNTEAFFGQGTRLTVV.

This clone was recorded only once. The chain couples TRBV7-6 to TRBJ1-5; weak D call: TRBD1 (5 bases). The CDR3 runs to 13 residues. Trimming took 3 bases from V and 4 from J, leaving 7 bases between them. Germline V gene data show CDR1 as SGHVS and CDR2 as FNYEAQ. CDR3 nucleotide sequence: TGTGCCAGCAGCTTTCGGGGGAATCAGCCCCAGCATTTT. This sequence encodes CASSFRGNQPQHF. The variable domain in full, with the rest retrieved from reference TRBV7-6 and TRBJ1-5, is GAGVSQSPRYKVTKRGQDVALRCDPISGHVSLYWYRQALGQGPEFLTYFNYEAQQDKSGLPNDRFSAERPEGSISTLTIQRTEQRDSAMYRCASSFRGNQPQHFGDGTRLSIL.

This clone has a single count. The genes are TRBV18 and TRBJ2-5; D is unclear. This CDR3 is built from 13 residues. CDR1 and CDR2 from the germline V gene are KGHSH and LQKENI. Trimming took 2 bases from V and 2 from J, leaving 6 bases between them. The CDR3 region has the DNA TGTGCCAGCTCACCAAAGCAACAAGAGACCCAGTACTTC. Translated, it gives CASSPKQQETQYF.

The chain links TRBV11-2 to TRBJ1-4; D is possibly TRBD1 (5 bases). Per the germline V gene, CDR1 is SGHAT and CDR2 is FQNNGV. This CDR3 is 20 amino acids long. Trimming took 0 bases from V and 5 from J, leaving 25 bases between them. CDR3 coding DNA: TGTGCCAGCAGCTTAGAGGTCCCGGGGGGGTATCCAGAGGTAAATGAAAAACTGTTTTTT. This sequence encodes CASSLEVPGGYPEVNEKLFF. Supplemented by reference TRBV11-2 and TRBJ1-4, the full variable domain reads EAGVAQSPRYKIIEKRQSVAFWCNPISGHATLYWYQQILGQGPKLLIQFQNNGVVDDSQLPKDRFSAERLKGVDSTLKIQPAKLEDSAVYLCASSLEVPGGYPEVNEKLFFGSGTQLSVL.

The chain has TRBV7-2 and TRBJ2-3; TRBD2 matches 8 bases. V was clipped by 10 bases and J by 1 base; unmatched bases: 4. The germline V gene encodes CDR1 SGHTA and CDR2 FQGNSA. This CDR3 is built from 13 residues. The CDR3 DNA is TGTGCCAACCGGCGGGAGGGCACAGATACGCAGTATTTT. As protein: CANRREGTDTQYF.

V gene TRBV27 combines with J gene TRBJ2-1, with 8 bases lining up with TRBD1. CDR1 and CDR2 from the germline V gene are MNHEY and SMNVEV (reference sequence). Trimming took 5 bases from V and 8 from J; bases not matched to a gene: 8. This CDR3 region has 14 residues. The CDR3 spells CASSPDRGADEQFF. The CDR3 DNA reads as TGTGCCAGCAGTCCCGACAGGGGCGCCGATGAGCAGTTCTTC.

There are a few counts of this clone. The gene calls are TRBV2 and TRBJ1-1, with TRBD1 as a possible D gene (6 bases). Germline-derived CDR1 and CDR2 are SNHLY and FYNNEI. The V end was cut by 6 bases, the J end by 7 bases, with 15 bases between. The CDR3 has 13 residues. The CDR3 region has the DNA TGTGCCAGCAGCCTTGCTAGACAGGTTGAAGCTTTCTTT. Protein sequence: CASSLARQVEAFF.

V is TRBV18 and J is TRBJ2-7, with TRBD2 as a possible D gene (6 bases). Germline V gene data show CDR1 as KGHSH and CDR2 as LQKENI. This CDR3 contains 12 residues. The V end was cut by 5 bases, the J end by 3 bases, with 8 bases between. CDR3 bases: TGTGCCAGCTCAGGAGGGTTCTACGAGCAGTACTTC. Its protein product is CASSGGFYEQYF.